The clone carrying this TCR beta chain was picked up many times. This sample was included in a study of T cells in Graves' hyperthyroidism and ophthalmopathy. Germline V CDR1 and CDR2: LGHDT, YNNKEL (reference sequence). CDR3 size: 14 residues. The ends were cut back, 3 bases at V and 6 bases at J, with 13 bases in the middle. RNA transcripts served as the template for amplifying TCR beta CDR3 regions. HTBI primers were the set used in a first-round RT-PCR of the TCR CDR3. TCRdb re-derived calls from the multiplex PCR reads in MiXCR, one entry per CDR3 protein. Altogether roughly 700,000 distinct CDR3 sequences are present, roughly 15% being singletons, with the ten largest covering 10% to 13%.

The receptor's source is a woman aged 18-30 years with Graves' hyperthyroidism. The chain couples TRBV3-1 to TRBJ2-3, with D perhaps matching TRBD1 or TRBD2 (5 bases each). The sequencing input was blood. The CDR3 DNA reads TGTGCCAGCAGCCAGACAAACAGGAGGGATACGCAGTATTTT. Translation: CASSQTNRRDTQYF.